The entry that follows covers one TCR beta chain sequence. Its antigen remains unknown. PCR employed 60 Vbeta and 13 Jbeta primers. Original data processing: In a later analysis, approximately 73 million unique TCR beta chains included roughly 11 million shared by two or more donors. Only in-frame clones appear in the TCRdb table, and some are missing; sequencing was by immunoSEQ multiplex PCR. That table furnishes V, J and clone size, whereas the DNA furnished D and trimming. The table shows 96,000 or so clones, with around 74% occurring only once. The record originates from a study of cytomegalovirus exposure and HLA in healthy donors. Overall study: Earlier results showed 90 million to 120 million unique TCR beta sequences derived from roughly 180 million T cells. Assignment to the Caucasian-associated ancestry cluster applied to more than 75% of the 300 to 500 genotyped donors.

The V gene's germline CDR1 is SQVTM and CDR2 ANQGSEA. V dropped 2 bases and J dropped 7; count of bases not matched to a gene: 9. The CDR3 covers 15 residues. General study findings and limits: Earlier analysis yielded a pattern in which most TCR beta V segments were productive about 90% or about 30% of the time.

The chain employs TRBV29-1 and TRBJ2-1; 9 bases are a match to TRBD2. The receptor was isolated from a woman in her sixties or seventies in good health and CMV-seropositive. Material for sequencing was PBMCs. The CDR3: CSVEMWASGVNEQFF. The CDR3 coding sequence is TGCAGCGTTGAAATGTGGGCTAGCGGGGTGAATGAGCAGTTCTTC.